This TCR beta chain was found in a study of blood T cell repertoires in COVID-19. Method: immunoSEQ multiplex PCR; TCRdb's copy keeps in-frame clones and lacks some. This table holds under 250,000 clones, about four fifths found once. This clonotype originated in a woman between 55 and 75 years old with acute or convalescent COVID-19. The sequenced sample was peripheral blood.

This CDR3 reads CASSSTSGGAGAGANVLTF. Here the CDR3 DNA reads TGTGCCAGCAGCTCTACATCCGGGGGTGCCGGGGCTGGGGCCAACGTCCTGACTTTC. V usage is TRBV13 and J usage is TRBJ2-6; TRBD2 might be the D (6 bases). Looked up from germline, CDR1 is PRHDT and CDR2 is FYEKMQ (reference sequence). CDR3 length: 19 residues. Trimming took 4 bases from V and 2 from J, leaving 21 bases between them. The full variable domain, rest sourced from reference TRBV13 and TRBJ2-6, is AAGVIQSPRHLIKEKRETATLKCYPIPRHDTVYWYQQGPGQDPQFLISFYEKMQSDKGSIPDRFSAQQFSDYHSELNMSSLELGDSALYFCASSSTSGGAGAGANVLTFGAGSRLTVL.